The 28 T cell receptor beta chains presented below share a single source sample, sequenced in a study of OX40 agonist ivuxolimab in advanced cancers. Only in-frame clones appear in the TCRdb table, and some are missing; sequencing was by immunoSEQ multiplex PCR. Of under 45,000 clones listed, over 80% are singletons. The sample consisted of CD4+ or CD8+ T cells sorted from blood, taken in a trial of the OX40 agonist ivuxolimab. Receptors originate from an adult with an advanced solid tumor such as melanoma, head and neck, liver or kidney cancer.

This sequence joins TRBV9 and TRBJ2-5, with 8 bases fitting TRBD1. The CDR3 length is 14 residues. The germline V gene has CDR1 SGDLS and CDR2 YYNGEE. V lost 4 bases, J lost 6 bases, and 8 bases stayed unmatched. The CDR3 DNA is TGTGCCAGCAGCCCAGGGGGCGAGGTGAAGACCCAGTACTTC. Translating gives CASSPGGEVKTQYF.

The rearrangement joins TRBV4-1 to TRBJ2-4, with 12 nucleotides matching TRBD2. V shed 4 bases and J 2 bases; nucleotides not matched to a gene: 15. The CDR3 totals 20 residues. CDR1 and CDR2 (germline): MGHRA, YSYEKL. The CDR3 nucleotides read TGCGCCAGCAGCCCTACAGGACTAGCGGGGCGACCCGGATCCAAAAACATTCAGTACTTC. Protein sequence: CASSPTGLAGRPGSKNIQYF.

The rearrangement uses TRBV9 and TRBJ2-1, with 11 bases lining up with TRBD2. Losses at the gene ends were 6 bases for V and 3 bases for J; bases not matched to a gene: 11. The CDR3 length is 17 residues. Germline V gene sequence: CDR1 SGDLS, CDR2 YYNGEE. The CDR3 reads CASTKSPLAGGYNEQFF. The CDR3 DNA sequence: TGTGCCAGCACCAAAAGCCCTCTAGCGGGGGGCTACAATGAGCAGTTCTTC.

This clone was counted once. The rearrangement uses TRBV5-8 and TRBJ1-1; tentatively, D is TRBD1 (5 bases). Germline loops: CDR1 SGHTS, CDR2 YDEGEE. The CDR3 consists of 16 residues. V dropped 4 bases and J dropped 3 bases, with 19 bases sitting between them. In nucleotides, the CDR3 is TGTGCCAGCAGCCCTCTAAGGTTTAGGGACGACACTGAAGCTTTCTTT. This translates into CASSPLRFRDDTEAFF. Full variable domain (remainder filled in from reference TRBV5-8 and TRBJ1-1): EAGVTQSPTHLIKTRGQQATLRCSPISGHTSVYWYQQALGLGLQFLLWYDEGEERNRGNFPPRFSGRQFPNYSSELNVNALELEDSALYLCASSPLRFRDDTEAFFGQGTRLTVV.

V gene TRBV4-1 combines with J gene TRBJ2-7; 11 bases are shared with TRBD2. Germline V CDR1 and CDR2: MGHRA, YSYEKL. The trim removed 0 bases at V and 3 bases at J, leaving 1 base unmatched. This CDR3 region has 15 residues. DNA for the CDR3: TGCGCCAGCAGCCAAGAACTAGCGGGGGTCTACGAGCAGTACTTC. Translating it yields CASSQELAGVYEQYF.

The J gene is TRBJ2-2, the V gene TRBV10-3; 7 bases fit TRBD2. Germline values: CDR1 ENHRY, CDR2 SYGVKD. The trim removed 7 bases at V and 1 base at J, leaving 3 bases unmatched. The CDR3 totals 14 residues. The CDR3 DNA reads TGTGCCATCATGGCTAGCGGGAACACCGGGGAGCTGTTTTTT. It codes for CAIMASGNTGELFF.

The V call is TRBV6-1, the J call TRBJ2-3, with D tentatively TRBD2 (5 bases). The CDR3 runs to 15 residues. V lost 6 bases, J lost 0 bases, and 13 bases lay in between. Germline V gives CDR1 MNHNS, CDR2 SASEGT. CDR3 amino acids: CASRRDGTSTDTQYF. CDR3 DNA sequence: TGTGCCAGCAGGAGGGATGGTACTAGCACAGATACGCAGTATTTT.

This chain links TRBV7-8 with TRBJ1-1; D may be TRBD1 (6 bases). The CDR3 has 15 residues. Trimming took 4 bases from V and 4 from J, leaving 16 bases between them. Germline loops: CDR1 SGHVS, CDR2 FQNEAQ. CDR3 sequence (DNA): TGTGCCAGCAGCTCGATACAGGGATGGAGCACTGAAGCTTTCTTT. It translates to CASSSIQGWSTEAFF.

The chain employs TRBV5-3 and TRBJ2-1; TRBD2 is a possible D gene (5 bases). TRBV5-3 is treated as an ORF (open reading frame) with a function not yet certain. This CDR3 has 13 residues. The V end lost 10 bases, the J end lost 2 bases, and 13 bases lay between the germline ends. The CDR3 protein is CAPTGMTYNEQFF. In nucleotides, the CDR3 is TGTGCCCCCACGGGGATGACCTACAATGAGCAGTTCTTC.

The genes are TRBV28 and TRBJ2-5, with D possibly being TRBD1 (6 bases). The tail of the sequence fits TRBJ2-7 better, so the J call may be wrong. This CDR3 contains 13 residues. CDR1 and CDR2 (germline): MDHEN, SYDVKM. CDR3 in amino acids: CASSASGTIEQYF. CDR3 in DNA: TGTGCCAGCAGTGCCTCCGGGACAATCGAGCAGTACTTC.

The chain uses TRBV28 and TRBJ1-1; TRBD1 is a possible D gene (6 bases). Per germline, CDR1 MDHEN and CDR2 SYDVKM. Trimming removed 4 bases from V and 1 base from J, with 13 bases in between. The CDR3 is 15 residues long. CDR3 in amino acids: CASSYGTGWNTEAFF. In nucleotides, the CDR3 is TGTGCCAGCAGTTACGGTACAGGGTGGAACACTGAAGCTTTCTTT.

The CDR3 DNA is TGTGCCAGCTCACCATCAACAACAGGGGGCCGGACCGGGGAGCTGTTTTTT. Translating it yields CASSPSTTGGRTGELFF. This sequence joins TRBV18 and TRBJ2-2; 9 positions match TRBD1. The CDR3 extends over 17 amino acids. Germline V gene sequence: CDR1 KGHSH, CDR2 LQKENI. V shed 2 bases and J 5 bases; nucleotides not matched to a gene: 9.

The rearrangement links TRBV6-4 to TRBJ2-5; 13 bases are shared with TRBD2. The CDR3 contains 19 residues. Germline V gene lookup returns CDR1 MRHNA and CDR2 SNTAGT. V was pared by 7 bases and J by 4 bases, with 18 bases of the junction left unmatched. The CDR3, as DNA: TGTGCCAGCAAAAAAAGGACTAGCGGGAGATACGGTGTCGCAGAGACCCAGTACTTC. The encoded protein is CASKKRTSGRYGVAETQYF.

The chain employs TRBV30 and TRBJ2-7, with 8 bases aligning to TRBD1. The CDR3 has 13 residues. Trimming at V came to 1 base and at J to 3 bases, leaving 2 bases not matched to a gene. Germline CDR1 GTSNPN, CDR2 SVGIG (reference sequence). For the CDR3, the DNA is TGTGCCTGGAGTGCAGACAGGGGCTACGAGCAGTACTTC. It specifies CAWSADRGYEQYF.

The V call is TRBV10-3, the J call TRBJ2-1; 7 bases match TRBD2. The CDR3 totals 15 residues. With V trimmed by 4 bases and J by 2 bases, 5 bases remained unmatched. CDR1 and CDR2 (germline): ENHRY, SYGVKD. The DNA for the CDR3 is TGTGCCATCAGTGGAGCGGGATCTACCTACAATGAGCAGTTCTTC. Encoded protein: CAISGAGSTYNEQFF.

The CDR3 DNA reads TGTGCCAGCAGCTTATCTGATGCCAAAGAGACCCAGTACTTC. This encodes CASSLSDAKETQYF. This chain joins TRBV7-9 and TRBJ2-5; D remains unclear. The CDR3 length is 14 residues. Trimming shortened V by 2 bases and J by 3 bases, and 10 bases separated the two germline ends. The germline CDR1 and CDR2 sequences are SEHNR and FQNEAQ (reference sequence).

The J gene is TRBJ2-3, the V gene TRBV5-4; TRBD2 aligns across 7 bases. The CDR3 runs to 15 residues. Germline lookup yields CDR1 SGHNT and CDR2 YYREEE (reference sequence). V shed 4 bases and J 1 base; nucleotides not matched to a gene: 6. The CDR3 sequence is CASSADSGGTDTQYF. Here the CDR3 DNA reads TGTGCCAGCAGCGCTGACAGCGGGGGCACAGATACGCAGTATTTT.

The chain links TRBV5-1 to TRBJ2-2, with D tentatively TRBD2 (6 bases). The V gene lost 2 bases and the J gene lost 4 bases, with 12 bases spanning the gap. Germline lookup yields CDR1 SGHRS and CDR2 YFSETQ. The CDR3 sequence is 15 residues long. The CDR3 loop reads CASSFGGRGTGELFF. The CDR3 region has the DNA TGCGCCAGCAGCTTTGGCGGGCGGGGCACCGGGGAGCTGTTTTTT.

This clone was found once. This chain uses TRBV7-2 with TRBJ2-3; TRBD1 might be the D (6 bases). CDR1 and CDR2 (germline): SGHTA, FQGNSA. The CDR3 totals 12 residues. V gave up 3 bases and J gave up 10 bases, with 11 bases separating them. CDR3 DNA sequence: TGTGCCAGCAGCTTGCCACAGGGCGCGCAGTATTTT. It encodes CASSLPQGAQYF.

The chain is built from TRBV2 and TRBJ1-4; D uncertain. CDR1 and CDR2 from the germline V gene are SNHLY and FYNNEI. This CDR3 is 13 amino acids long. The V end was cut by 6 bases, the J end by 7 bases, with 12 bases between. Written as DNA, the CDR3 is TGTGCCAGCAGCAAGGGCCCAATTGAAAAACTGTTTTTT. Translated, it gives CASSKGPIEKLFF.

J is TRBJ2-5 and V is TRBV4-1; 10 bases fit TRBD2. V trimming: 4 bases; J trimming: 2 bases; junction bases outside the gene matches: 7. Germline lookup yields CDR1 MGHRA and CDR2 YSYEKL. The CDR3 spans 16 residues. DNA of the CDR3: TGCGCCAGCAGCCCCTTAGGACTAGCGGTTCAAGAGACCCAGTACTTC. Amino acid sequence: CASSPLGLAVQETQYF.

The chain is built from TRBV18 and TRBJ2-3; D is possibly TRBD2 (5 bases). The CDR3 has 11 residues. Germline CDR1 is KGHSH and CDR2 is LQKENI. V lost 6 bases to trimming and J lost 6 bases, with 7 bases between them. CDR3 DNA: TGTGCCAGCTCCTCGGGGGATACGCAGTATTTT. Residues: CASSSGDTQYF.

The chain carries TRBV4-1 and TRBJ2-2, with TRBD2 matching 8 bases. CDR3 length equals 18 residues. CDR1 is MGHRA and CDR2 is YSYEKL in the germline V gene. V dropped 3 bases and J dropped 0; count of bases not matched to a gene: 9. The CDR3 coding sequence is TGCGCCAGCAGCCAGGCCACCTTTAGCGGGGCGAACACCGGGGAGCTGTTTTTT. Its protein product is CASSQATFSGANTGELFF.

J is TRBJ2-2 and V is TRBV9, with 10 bases identical to TRBD2. CDR3 length: 14 amino acids. Germline V gene lookup returns CDR1 SGDLS and CDR2 YYNGEE. V gave up 4 bases and J gave up 7 bases; unmatched junction bases: 4. CDR3 DNA: TGTGCCAGCAGCACCCGGACTAGCGGCGGGGAGCTGTTTTTT. Translated, it gives CASSTRTSGGELFF.

The CDR3 sequence is CASSKEGQETQYF. The CDR3 DNA sequence: TGTGCCAGCAGCAAGGAGGGACAAGAGACCCAGTACTTC. This chain links TRBV5-4 with TRBJ2-5; TRBD2 might be the D (6 bases). CDR1 and CDR2 (germline): SGHNT, YYREEE (reference sequence). The CDR3 has 13 amino acids. Trimming left V 4 bases short and J 2 bases short, with 9 bases between.

The chain couples TRBV2 to TRBJ2-2; D possibly corresponds to TRBD1 (5 bases). V dropped 4 bases and J dropped 8 bases, with 11 bases sitting between them. This CDR3 is built from 13 residues. Per the germline V gene, CDR1 is SNHLY and CDR2 is FYNNEI. CDR3 amino acids: CASSGQLGGELFF. DNA for the CDR3: TGTGCCAGCAGTGGACAGCTAGGGGGGGAGCTGTTTTTT.

This chain joins TRBV4-1 and TRBJ1-5; the D gene is possibly TRBD1 (5 bases). This CDR3 comprises 16 residues. Germline V gene lookup returns CDR1 MGHRA and CDR2 YSYEKL. V dropped 0 bases and J dropped 7 bases, with 16 bases sitting between them. The CDR3 DNA reads as TGCGCCAGCAGCCAAGACGCCGGCGGGGGGGGACAGCCCCAGCATTTT. As protein: CASSQDAGGGGQPQHF.

In its sample, this clone was seen a few times. The rearrangement uses TRBV11-2 and TRBJ2-1; 9 bases match TRBD2. CDR1 SGHAT and CDR2 FQNNGV come from the germline V gene. The CDR3 contains 15 residues. J lost 8 bases, V lost 2 bases, and 7 bases had no gene match. The CDR3 region has the DNA TGTGCCAGCAGCTTATGGGGTAGCGGGAGTGATGAGCAGTTCTTC. Translated: CASSLWGSGSDEQFF.